This T cell receptor (beta chain) was recorded in a study of T cell repertoires in cytomegalovirus infection. Study overall: The public TCR beta signatures pointed to both CMV infection and matching HLA type.

TCRdb itself ran the reads through MiXCR, one entry per CDR3 protein. The table includes fewer than 550,000 distinct CDR3 sequences, approximately 31% detected once. General study findings and limits: Dominating the ex vivo response were HLA-C-restricted CMV-specific TCR beta clonotypes. Individuals carrying CMV plus the relevant HLA were identified by cumulative frequency of public TCR beta families.

This clonotype occurred many times. Its antigen remains unidentified. This TCR was sampled from a human donor in good health (CMV status not recorded). Some clones in this sample may be carry-over from other donors' samples. The sample was PBMCs.

In nucleotides, the CDR3 is TGTGCCAGCAGCTTAGTGGGCCTTTTGAGCACCGGGGAGCTGTTTTTT. Its translation: CASSLVGLLSTGELFF. The V gene is TRBV7-2, the J gene TRBJ2-2; D is undetermined. The CDR3 extends over 16 amino acids. V was trimmed by 1 base and J by 4 bases, leaving 13 bases between them. Germline V gene data show CDR1 as SGHTA and CDR2 as FQGNSA.